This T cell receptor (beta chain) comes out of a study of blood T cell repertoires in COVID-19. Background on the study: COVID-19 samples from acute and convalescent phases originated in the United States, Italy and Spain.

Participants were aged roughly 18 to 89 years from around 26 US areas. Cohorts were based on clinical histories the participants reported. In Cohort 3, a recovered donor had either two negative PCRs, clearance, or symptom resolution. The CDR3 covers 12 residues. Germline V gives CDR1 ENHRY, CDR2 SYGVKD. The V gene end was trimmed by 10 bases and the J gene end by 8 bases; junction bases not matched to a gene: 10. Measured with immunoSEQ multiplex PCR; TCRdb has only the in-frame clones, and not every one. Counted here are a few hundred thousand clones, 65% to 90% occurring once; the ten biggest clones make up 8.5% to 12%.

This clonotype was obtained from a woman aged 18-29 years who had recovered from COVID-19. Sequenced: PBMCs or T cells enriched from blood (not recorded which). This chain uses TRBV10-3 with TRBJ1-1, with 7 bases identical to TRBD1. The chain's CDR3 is CATLTMGQEAFF. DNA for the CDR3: TGTGCCACACTAACAATGGGACAGGAAGCTTTCTTT.